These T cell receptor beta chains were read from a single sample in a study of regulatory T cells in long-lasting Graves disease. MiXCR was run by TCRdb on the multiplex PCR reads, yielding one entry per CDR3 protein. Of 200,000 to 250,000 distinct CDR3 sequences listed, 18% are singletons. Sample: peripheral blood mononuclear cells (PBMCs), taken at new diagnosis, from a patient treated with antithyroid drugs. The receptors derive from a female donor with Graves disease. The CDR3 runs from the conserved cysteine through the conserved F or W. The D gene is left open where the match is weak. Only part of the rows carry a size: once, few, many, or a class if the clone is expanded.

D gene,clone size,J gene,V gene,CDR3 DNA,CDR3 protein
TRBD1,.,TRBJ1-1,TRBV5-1,TGCGCCAGCAGCTCGACAGGGGCCATAATGAACACTGAAGCTTTCTTT,CASSSTGAIMNTEAFF
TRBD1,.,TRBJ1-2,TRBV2,TGTGCCAGCAGTGTGGGGACAGGGGGCTATGGCTACACCTTC,CASSVGTGGYGYTF
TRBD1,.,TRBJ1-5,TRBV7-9,TGTGCCAGCAGCCGGGGGACAGGGAGCCAGCCCCAGCATTTT,CASSRGTGSQPQHF
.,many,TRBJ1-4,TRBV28,TGTGCCAGCAGAGGGCAGGGGTCGGGGAATGAAAAACTGTTTTTT,CASRGQGSGNEKLFF
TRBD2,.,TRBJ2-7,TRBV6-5,TGTGCCACCGGACTAGCGGGAGGGCCCTACGAGCAGTACTTC,CATGLAGGPYEQYF
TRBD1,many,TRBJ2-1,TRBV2,TGTGCCAGAGATAAGGACAGGGGGAATCAGTTCTTC,CARDKDRGNQFF
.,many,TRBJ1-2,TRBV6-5,TGTGCCAGCAGTTACAGGGAGGACTATGGCTACACCTTC,CASSYREDYGYTF
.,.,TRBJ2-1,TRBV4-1,TGCGCCAGCAGCCTTGGACTCGATGGTGAGCAGTTCTTC,CASSLGLDGEQFF
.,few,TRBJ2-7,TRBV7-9,TGTGCCAGCAGCTTAAACCGGGCTGGCGAGCAGTACTTC,CASSLNRAGEQYF
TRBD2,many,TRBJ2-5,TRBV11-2,TGTGCCAGCAGCTCGTTGACTAGCCGGGTAGAGACCCAGTACTTC,CASSSLTSRVETQYF
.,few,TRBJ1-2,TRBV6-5,TGTGCCAGCAGTTACTCGCCGGAATCCTCCAGGGGCTATGGCTACACCTTC,CASSYSPESSRGYGYTF
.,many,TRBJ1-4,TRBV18,TGTGCCAGCTCACCACGGGGAAGGGAAAAACTGTTTTTT,CASSPRGREKLFF
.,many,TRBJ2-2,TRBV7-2,TGTGCCAGCAGCTTGTGGGCAGGCGGGGAGCTGTTTTTT,CASSLWAGGELFF
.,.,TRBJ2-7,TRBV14,TGTGCCAGCAGCCATGGAGGGTCCTACGAGCAGTACTTC,CASSHGGSYEQYF
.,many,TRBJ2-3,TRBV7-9,TGTGCCAGCAGCGAGTTGGCGGGGAGAAAGGGAGATACGCAGTATTTT,CASSELAGRKGDTQYF
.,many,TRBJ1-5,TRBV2,TGTGCCAGCAACCGGTACGGCCAGCCCCAGCATTTT,CASNRYGQPQHF
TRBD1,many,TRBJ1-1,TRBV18,TGTGCCAGCTCACCAAACCCAGGGGGCGGGAACACTGAAGCTTTCTTT,CASSPNPGGGNTEAFF
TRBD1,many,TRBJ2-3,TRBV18,TGTGCCAGCTCACCCGACAGGGGCACAGATACGCAGTATTTT,CASSPDRGTDTQYF
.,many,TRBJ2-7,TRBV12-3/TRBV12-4,TGTGCCAGCGGAAGGTCTATGTACAGGGACGAGCAGTACTTC,CASGRSMYRDEQYF
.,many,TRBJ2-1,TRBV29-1,TGCAGCGTTCTCTCGGGGGAGGCAAATGAGCAGTTCTTC,CSVLSGEANEQFF
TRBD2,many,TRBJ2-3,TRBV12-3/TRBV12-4,TGTGCCAGCAGTTCCCGTACTAGCGGGAGGACCCCAGATACGCAGTATTTT,CASSSRTSGRTPDTQYF
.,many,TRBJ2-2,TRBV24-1,TGTGCCACCAGTGATGCTTCTAGCGTGCCCGGGGAGCTGTTTTTT,CATSDASSVPGELFF
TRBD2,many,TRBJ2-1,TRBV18,TGTGCCAGCTCACCACAGGGAGCGGGAGGGAGCAATGAGCAGTTCTTC,CASSPQGAGGSNEQFF
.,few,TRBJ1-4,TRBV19,TGTGCCAGTAGTAGCTTACACCCTCCAACTAATGAAAAACTGTTTTTT,CASSSLHPPTNEKLFF
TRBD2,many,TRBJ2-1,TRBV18,TGTGCCAGCTCACCACCGGGTAGCGGGAAAGGGAATGAGCAGTTCTTC,CASSPPGSGKGNEQFF
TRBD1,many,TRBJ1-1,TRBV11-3,TGTGCCAGCAGCTTGACAGGGACCAACACTGAAGCTTTCTTT,CASSLTGTNTEAFF
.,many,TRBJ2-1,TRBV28,TGTGCCAGCACCCCCCGGGTCTACCTAACCAATGAGCAGTTCTTC,CASTPRVYLTNEQFF
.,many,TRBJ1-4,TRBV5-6,TGTGCCAGCAGCTTATCTACTGCAACTAATGAAAAACTGTTTTTT,CASSLSTATNEKLFF
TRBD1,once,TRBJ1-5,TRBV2,TGTGCCAGCAGGACAGGGCAATATAGCAATCAGCCCCAGCATTTT,CASRTGQYSNQPQHF
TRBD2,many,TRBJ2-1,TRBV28,TGTGCCAGCAGTTTAACTAGCGGGAGTAGAAATGAGCAGTTCTTC,CASSLTSGSRNEQFF
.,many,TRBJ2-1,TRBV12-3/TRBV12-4,TGTGCCAGCAGTTTAGAGGGAGCGGCCTACAATGAGCAGTTCTTC,CASSLEGAAYNEQFF
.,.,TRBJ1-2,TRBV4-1,TGCGCCAGCAGCCAACCACGTCGACAGCGGAACTATGGCTACACCTTC,CASSQPRRQRNYGYTF
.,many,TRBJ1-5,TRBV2,TGTGCCAGCAGTGAATTGGGTTTTAATCAGCCCCAGCATTTT,CASSELGFNQPQHF
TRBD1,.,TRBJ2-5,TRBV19,TGTGCCAGTAGTGGACAGGGAAAGGGGGGGACCCAGTACTTC,CASSGQGKGGTQYF
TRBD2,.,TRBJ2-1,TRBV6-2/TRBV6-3,TGTGCCAGCAGCCGTCGACTAGCGGGAGGGCCGGGAAGCAATGAGCAGTTCTTC,CASSRRLAGGPGSNEQFF
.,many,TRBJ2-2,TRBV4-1,TGCGCCAGCAGCCAACCAGGGCGGAACGGGGAGCTGTTTTTT,CASSQPGRNGELFF
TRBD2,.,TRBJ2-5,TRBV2,TGTGCCAGCAGTGAGGGTAGCGGGAACCAAGAGACCCAGTACTTC,CASSEGSGNQETQYF
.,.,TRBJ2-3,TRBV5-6,TGTGCCAGCTCCCTTAAGCTAGATACGCAGTATTTT,CASSLKLDTQYF
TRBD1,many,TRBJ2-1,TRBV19,TGTGCCAGTAGTATCACAGGGGGGATGGTCAATGAGCAGTTCTTC,CASSITGGMVNEQFF
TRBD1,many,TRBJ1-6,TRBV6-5,TGTGCCAGCAGTTACTCGAGACAGGGGGTTAATTCACCCCTCCACTTT,CASSYSRQGVNSPLHF
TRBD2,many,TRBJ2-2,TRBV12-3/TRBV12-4,TGTGCCAGCACGACTTTCCCGGGACTAGCGGGAGGCCGGACCGGGGAGCTGTTTTTT,CASTTFPGLAGGRTGELFF
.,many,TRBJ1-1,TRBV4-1,TGCGCCAGCAGCCAAGTAACAGGGCTGAACACTGAAGCTTTCTTT,CASSQVTGLNTEAFF
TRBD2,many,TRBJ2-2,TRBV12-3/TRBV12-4,TGTGCCAGCACCCTTCCGGGGAGGGGGAACACCGGGGAGCTGTTTTTT,CASTLPGRGNTGELFF
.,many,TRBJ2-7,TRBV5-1,TGCGCCAGCAGCTTGGCGGGAGAATTCTACGAGCAGTACTTC,CASSLAGEFYEQYF
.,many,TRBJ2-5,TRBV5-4,TGTGCCAGCAGCTCCACCACGTCCCTCGGCGAGACCCAGTACTTC,CASSSTTSLGETQYF
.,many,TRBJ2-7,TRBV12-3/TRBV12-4,TGTGCCAGCAGTCTGGGGGCAGGGGCTCGCGACGAGCAGTACTTC,CASSLGAGARDEQYF
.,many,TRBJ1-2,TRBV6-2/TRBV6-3,TGTGCCAGCAGACCTCGACAGGATTCTAACTATGGCTACACCTTC,CASRPRQDSNYGYTF
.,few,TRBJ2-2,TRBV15,TGTGCCACCAGCAGGCCCCTTTTGGGAAGGACCGGGGAGCTGTTTTTT,CATSRPLLGRTGELFF